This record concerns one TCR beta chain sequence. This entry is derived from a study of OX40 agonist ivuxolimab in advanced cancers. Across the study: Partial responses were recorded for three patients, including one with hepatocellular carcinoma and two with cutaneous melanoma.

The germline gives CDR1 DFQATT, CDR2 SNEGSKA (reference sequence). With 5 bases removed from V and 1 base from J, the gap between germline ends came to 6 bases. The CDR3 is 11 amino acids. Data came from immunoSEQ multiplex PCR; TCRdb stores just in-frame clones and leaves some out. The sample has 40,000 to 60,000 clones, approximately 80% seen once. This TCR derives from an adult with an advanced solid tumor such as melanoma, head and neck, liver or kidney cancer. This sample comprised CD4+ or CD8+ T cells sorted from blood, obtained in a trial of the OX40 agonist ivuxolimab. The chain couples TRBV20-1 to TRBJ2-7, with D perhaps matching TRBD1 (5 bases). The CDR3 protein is CSAQGSYEQYF. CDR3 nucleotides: TGCAGTGCTCAGGGATCCTACGAGCAGTACTTC.